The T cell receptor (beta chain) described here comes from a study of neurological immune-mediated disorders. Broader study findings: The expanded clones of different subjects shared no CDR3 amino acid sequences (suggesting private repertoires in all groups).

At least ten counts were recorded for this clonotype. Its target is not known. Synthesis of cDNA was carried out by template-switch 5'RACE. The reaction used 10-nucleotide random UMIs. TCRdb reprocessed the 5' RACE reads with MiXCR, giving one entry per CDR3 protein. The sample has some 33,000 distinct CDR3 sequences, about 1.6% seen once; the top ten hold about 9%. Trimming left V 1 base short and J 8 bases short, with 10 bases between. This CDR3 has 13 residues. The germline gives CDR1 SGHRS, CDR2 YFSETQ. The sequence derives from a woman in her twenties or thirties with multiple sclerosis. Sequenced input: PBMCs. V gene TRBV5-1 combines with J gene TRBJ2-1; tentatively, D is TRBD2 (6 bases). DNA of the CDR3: TGCGCCAGCAGCTTGCAGGGAGGTGATGAGCAGTTCTTC. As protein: CASSLQGGDEQFF.